These 22 T cell receptor beta chains came from one sample sequenced in a study of cytomegalovirus exposure and HLA in healthy donors. In the PCR, 60 Vbeta and 13 Jbeta primers were used. TCRdb's copy holds only in-frame clones and misses some; the assay was immunoSEQ multiplex PCR. In the table there are over 85,000 clones, roughly 80% of which are singletons. Sequenced: PBMCs. These receptors all come from a man aged 40-50 years in good health and CMV-seronegative.

The chain recombines TRBV4-1 with TRBJ2-2, with a tentative D call TRBD1 (6 bases). The CDR3 sequence is 14 residues long. Germline CDR1 is MGHRA and CDR2 is YSYEKL. Trimming cost V 4 bases and J 3 bases, with 9 bases left between them. CDR3 sequence reads: CASSLGQYTGELFF. CDR3 nucleotides: TGCGCCAGCAGCCTAGGACAGTACACCGGGGAGCTGTTTTTT.

The chain uses TRBV27 and TRBJ2-3, with 13 bases matching TRBD2. V lost 0 bases to trimming and J lost 5 bases; unmatched junction nucleotides: 20. Germline V CDR1 and CDR2: MNHEY, SMNVEV (reference sequence). CDR3 length: 22 residues. The chain's CDR3 is CASSLSRLRGLAGKNTEDTQYF. In nucleotides, the CDR3 is TGTGCCAGCAGTTTATCGCGACTAAGGGGACTAGCGGGGAAAAACACGGAAGATACGCAGTATTTT.

The genes are TRBV20-1 and TRBJ2-1; 7 positions agree with TRBD1. V shed 0 bases and J 14 bases; nucleotides not matched to a gene: 4. CDR1 is DFQATT, CDR2 SNEGSKA, per germline (reference sequence). This CDR3 spans 11 amino acids. CDR3 sequence: CSAREGGNEFF. The CDR3 nucleotides are TGCAGTGCTAGAGAAGGGGGCAATGAGTTCTTC.

The chain employs TRBV5-1 and TRBJ1-3, with 7 bases that match TRBD1. The CDR3 is made up of 15 amino acids. V trimming: 4 bases; J trimming: 4 bases; junction bases outside the gene matches: 8. CDR1 is SGHRS and CDR2 is YFSETQ in the germline V gene. CDR3 sequence: CASSLERGQGNTIYF. In nucleotides, the CDR3 is TGCGCCAGCAGCCTAGAAAGGGGACAGGGAAACACCATATATTTT.

The CDR3 DNA sequence: TGTGCCAGCAGCTTTCTAGGTAACTGGGATGAGCAGTTCTTC. The encoded protein is CASSFLGNWDEQFF. This sequence joins TRBV7-9 and TRBJ2-1; no reliable D call. The ends were cut back, 3 bases at V and 8 bases at J, with 14 bases in the middle. The V gene's germline CDR1 is SEHNR and CDR2 FQNEAQ (reference sequence). The CDR3 runs 14 residues.

The chain combines TRBV7-2 with TRBJ2-7; TRBD1 agrees at 9 bases. The CDR3 covers 15 residues. The trim removed 4 bases at V and 1 base at J, leaving 5 bases unmatched. Germline-derived CDR1 and CDR2 are SGHTA and FQGNSA. CDR3 in DNA: TGTGCCAGCAGCTGGGACAGGGACAGGTCCTACGAGCAGTACTTC. The encoded protein is CASSWDRDRSYEQYF.

The genes are TRBV4-2 and TRBJ1-6, with D perhaps TRBD1 (6 bases). The germline V and J ends were trimmed by 1 base and 7 bases, with 14 bases remaining between them. This CDR3 contains 16 residues. The germline CDR1 and CDR2 sequences are LGHNA and YNFKEQ. CDR3 sequence (DNA): TGTGCCAGCAGCCAAGGGGAGGGAAGGGGGAATTCACCCCTCCACTTT. Protein: CASSQGEGRGNSPLHF.

The chain links TRBV18 to TRBJ1-5; 7 bases align to TRBD1. This CDR3 spans 17 amino acids. V shed 0 bases, J shed 6 bases, and the junction held 11 bases outside the gene matches. Germline CDR1 and CDR2: KGHSH and LQKENI. The CDR3 coding sequence is TGTGCCAGCTCACCACCTTCCTACAGGGACAGTGGTCAGCCCCAGCATTTT. This encodes CASSPPSYRDSGQPQHF.

The J gene is TRBJ1-1, the V gene TRBV11-2, with D perhaps TRBD1 (5 bases). Germline CDR1 reads SGHAT; CDR2 reads FQNNGV. The CDR3 has 16 residues. V was trimmed by 6 bases and J by 7 bases, leaving 24 bases between them. DNA of the CDR3: TGTGCCAGCAGTCCGCGGGGTCGGCCAATGGGGGTTGAAGCTTTCTTT. Its translation is CASSPRGRPMGVEAFF.

The J gene is TRBJ2-1, the V gene TRBV4-1; D is perhaps TRBD2 (5 bases). In germline, CDR1 is MGHRA, CDR2 YSYEKL. The CDR3 covers 13 residues. The germline V and J ends were trimmed by 1 base and 10 bases, with 11 bases remaining between them. The CDR3 region has the DNA TGCGCCAGCAGCCAAGTGAAGGACTCGGAGCAGTTCTTC. Protein product: CASSQVKDSEQFF.

The rearrangement uses TRBV7-2 and TRBJ2-5; TRBD2 agrees at 12 bases. CDR3 length: 16 residues. CDR1 and CDR2 from the germline V gene are SGHTA and FQGNSA. V shed 1 base, J shed 7 bases, and the junction held 7 bases outside the gene matches. The CDR3 here is CASSLGPSGGEGTQYF. In DNA form, the CDR3 reads TGTGCCAGCAGCTTAGGGCCTAGCGGGGGGGAGGGGACCCAGTACTTC.

The rearrangement joins TRBV20-1 to TRBJ2-4, with 7 bases fitting TRBD1. The CDR3 spans 11 residues. Losses at the gene ends were 7 bases for V and 8 bases for J; bases not matched to a gene: 5. The germline V gene has CDR1 DFQATT and CDR2 SNEGSKA (reference sequence). The CDR3 DNA sequence: TGCAGTGTTCAGGGGGTAGACATTCAGTACTTC. Residues: CSVQGVDIQYF.

The chain links TRBV4-3 to TRBJ2-5; weak D call: TRBD2 (5 bases). V lost 1 base and J 3 bases, leaving 9 bases between the germline ends. Germline assignment: CDR1 LGHNA and CDR2 YSLEER. The CDR3 totals 14 residues. CDR3 amino acids: CASSQGHGKETQYF. The CDR3 DNA reads as TGCGCCAGCAGCCAAGGGCACGGGAAAGAGACCCAGTACTTC.

This sequence joins TRBV6-4 and TRBJ1-4, with TRBD1 matching over 7 bases. V was clipped by 3 bases and J by 3 bases; unmatched bases: 4. CDR3 length: 15 residues. The germline V gene has CDR1 MRHNA and CDR2 SNTAGT. The CDR3 DNA follows: TGTGCCAGCAGTGAACGACAGGGTGCTAATGAAAAACTGTTTTTT. Its protein product is CASSERQGANEKLFF.

The chain links TRBV6-1 to TRBJ2-1, with a tentative D call TRBD1 (5 bases). CDR3 length: 18 residues. Germline V gene data show CDR1 as MNHNS and CDR2 as SASEGT. V gave up 4 bases and J gave up 1 base, with 20 bases separating them. In DNA form, the CDR3 reads TGTGCCAGCAGTGGTGGCAGGGTTGGGGTAACATCCTACAATGAGCAGTTCTTC. Translated, it gives CASSGGRVGVTSYNEQFF.

The chain joins TRBV19 to TRBJ2-5, with 12 bases identical to TRBD2. CDR3 length: 16 residues. Germline CDR1 LNHDA, CDR2 SQIVND (reference sequence). V was pared by 4 bases and J by 2 bases, with 5 bases of the junction left unmatched. In DNA form, the CDR3 reads TGTGCCAGTAGTAGGAGCCTAGCGGGGGGGCAAGAGACCCAGTACTTC. Translation: CASSRSLAGGQETQYF.

This clone was seen more than once but under ten times. The rearrangement uses TRBV7-9 and TRBJ2-3; 7 bases match TRBD1. CDR1 is SEHNR, CDR2 FQNEAQ, per germline (reference sequence). J was trimmed by 1 base and V by 5 bases; bases with no gene match: 6. The CDR3 is 15 amino acids. The CDR3 here is CASSRQGSGTDTQYF. The CDR3 DNA sequence: TGTGCCAGCAGCCGACAGGGATCGGGCACAGATACGCAGTATTTT.

This rearrangement joins TRBV7-9 to TRBJ2-4; D might be TRBD1 (6 bases). Germline CDR1 is SEHNR and CDR2 is FQNEAQ (reference sequence). The CDR3 runs to 18 residues. Trimming removed 5 bases at V and 2 bases at J, with 22 bases between. The CDR3 is CASSRLRGQGRTKNIQYF. The CDR3 DNA sequence: TGTGCCAGCAGCCGACTGCGCGGGCAGGGGAGAACCAAAAACATTCAGTACTTC.

The genes are TRBV19 and TRBJ1-2, with TRBD1 identical over 10 bases. Germline loops: CDR1 LNHDA, CDR2 SQIVND (reference sequence). This CDR3 is 15 amino acids long. The trim removed 6 bases at V and 4 bases at J, leaving 8 bases unmatched. CDR3 nucleotide sequence: TGTGCCAGTAGCCCCCGGGACAGGGGCTCCTATGGCTACACCTTC. This translates into CASSPRDRGSYGYTF.

This chain links TRBV7-9 with TRBJ2-1, with D maybe TRBD1 (7 bases). The CDR3 sequence is 14 residues long. Germline CDR1 reads SEHNR; CDR2 reads FQNEAQ (reference sequence). Deletions cut 8 bases from V and 13 bases from J, with 24 bases between. CDR3 bases: TGTGCCAGCCAGGGGGTGGCGGGGACGAAGGGACAGTTCTTC. This codes for CASQGVAGTKGQFF.

V and J are TRBV6-5 and TRBJ2-7, with 7 bases lining up with TRBD1. CDR3 length: 12 amino acids. CDR1 MNHEY and CDR2 SVGAGI come from the germline V gene. Losses at the gene ends were 6 bases for V and 10 bases for J; bases not matched to a gene: 9. CDR3 sequence: CASSLQTGRQYF. In DNA form, the CDR3 reads TGTGCCAGCAGCTTACAGACAGGGCGCCAGTACTTC.

The chain links TRBV19 to TRBJ2-5; weak D call: TRBD2 (6 bases). Germline lookup yields CDR1 LNHDA and CDR2 SQIVND (reference sequence). This CDR3 is built from 18 residues. The germline V and J ends were trimmed by 5 bases and 3 bases, with 25 bases remaining between them. CDR3 sequence: CASSLQGRGSGEEETQYF. DNA for the CDR3: TGTGCCAGTAGTCTCCAAGGCCGGGGTAGCGGCGAAGAAGAGACCCAGTACTTC.